One sample yielded the 21 T cell receptor beta chains listed below, sequenced in a study of technical replicates of blood from a few donors. Sequenced by immunoSEQ multiplex PCR; TCRdb stores in-frame clones only, minus some. The sample has over 75,000 clones; approximately 97% are singletons. The specimen sequenced was T cells isolated from PBMCs. These receptors all come from a human donor in good health.

This chain connects TRBV10-3 to TRBJ2-3; D is possibly TRBD1 (6 bases). Germline values: CDR1 ENHRY, CDR2 SYGVKD. This CDR3 is built from 13 residues. V shed 7 bases and J shed 5 bases, with 13 bases lying between them. CDR3 region: CAITQGVQDTQYF. The CDR3 DNA sequence: TGTGCCATCACACAGGGAGTTCAAGATACGCAGTATTTT.

The chain has TRBV19 and TRBJ1-2, with D tentatively TRBD1 (5 bases). The V gene lost 5 bases and the J gene lost 2 bases, with 12 bases spanning the gap. The CDR3 loop spans 14 amino acids. CDR1 and CDR2 from the germline V gene are LNHDA and SQIVND (reference sequence). This CDR3 reads CASSPETANYGYTF. The CDR3 DNA follows: TGTGCCAGTAGTCCGGAGACAGCGAACTATGGCTACACCTTC.

CDR3 protein: CASSVGGPGANVLTF. CDR3 bases: TGTGCCAGCAGCGTGGGGGGTCCCGGGGCCAACGTCCTGACTTTC. The gene calls are TRBV7-3 and TRBJ2-6; D possibly corresponds to TRBD2 (6 bases). This CDR3 has 15 amino acids. Deletions cut 5 bases from V and 4 bases from J, with 12 bases between. Germline assignment: CDR1 SGHTA and CDR2 FQGTGA. Using reference TRBV7-3 and TRBJ2-6 for the parts outside the CDR3, the full variable domain is GAGVSQTPSNKVTEKGKYVELRCDPISGHTALYWYRQSLGQGPEFLIYFQGTGAADDSGLPNDRFFAVRPEGSVSTLKIQRTERGDSAVYLCASSVGGPGANVLTFGAGSRLTVL.

The chain uses TRBV28 and TRBJ1-2; D is unresolved. Germline CDR1 reads MDHEN; CDR2 reads SYDVKM. V shed 3 bases and J shed 2 bases, with 16 bases lying between them. The CDR3 extends over 16 amino acids. The CDR3 region has the DNA TGTGCCAGCAGTTTGGATAGAGGGCGGACGAACTATGGCTACACCTTC. Translating it yields CASSLDRGRTNYGYTF.

In this sample, this clone turned up once. The gene calls are TRBV19 and TRBJ2-7; D might be TRBD2 (6 bases). Per germline, CDR1 LNHDA and CDR2 SQIVND (reference sequence). The V gene lost 5 bases and the J gene lost 2 bases, with 10 bases spanning the gap. This CDR3 has 13 amino acids. CDR3 residues: CASSGGIAYEQYF. The CDR3 DNA reads TGTGCCAGTAGTGGAGGGATTGCCTACGAGCAGTACTTC.

The genes are TRBV9 and TRBJ2-6, with a possible D match to TRBD1 (5 bases). The germline CDR1 and CDR2 sequences are SGDLS and YYNGEE. This CDR3 is 17 amino acids long. V lost 4 bases to trimming and J lost 0 bases, with 14 bases between them. The CDR3 sequence is CASSQTVGGSGANVLTF. The CDR3 bases are TGTGCCAGCAGCCAGACAGTGGGTGGCTCTGGGGCCAACGTCCTGACTTTC.

The rearrangement joins TRBV9 to TRBJ1-2, with 7 bases fitting TRBD1. The CDR3 runs to 15 residues. J lost 1 base, V lost 4 bases, and 7 bases had no gene match. Looked up from germline, CDR1 is SGDLS and CDR2 is YYNGEE. The CDR3 bases are TGTGCCAGCAGCCAGGACAGGTTAGATAACTATGGCTACACCTTC. This gives the protein CASSQDRLDNYGYTF.

The chain combines TRBV4-2 with TRBJ2-1; TRBD2 matches at 10 bases. The germline CDR1 and CDR2 sequences are LGHNA and YNFKEQ. CDR3 length: 15 residues. After removal of 6 bases from V and 8 bases from J, the junction contained 10 bases not matched to a gene. DNA for the CDR3: TGTGCCAGCAGTCTAGCGGGGGTCCAATGGGATGAGCAGTTCTTC. This encodes CASSLAGVQWDEQFF.

V gene TRBV11-2 combines with J gene TRBJ2-6; TRBD1 might be the D (5 bases). The V end lost 6 bases, the J end lost 0 bases, and 12 bases lay between the germline ends. The CDR3 runs 16 residues. The germline V gene encodes CDR1 SGHAT and CDR2 FQNNGV. CDR3 DNA: TGTGCCAGCAGTTTGATTCAGGGCTCTGGGGCCAACGTCCTGACTTTC. Encoded protein: CASSLIQGSGANVLTF.

The rearrangement uses TRBV28 and TRBJ1-5; 7 bases line up with TRBD1. V lost 9 bases to trimming and J lost 4 bases; unmatched junction nucleotides: 18. Germline values: CDR1 MDHEN, CDR2 SYDVKM. This CDR3 is 17 amino acids long. The CDR3 loop is CASLQEFEGALNQPQHF. The CDR3, as DNA: TGTGCCAGTCTACAGGAATTTGAGGGGGCGCTTAATCAGCCCCAGCATTTT.

V and J are TRBV2 and TRBJ2-7; 7 bases match TRBD1. After removal of 9 bases from V and 3 bases from J, the junction contained 11 bases not matched to a gene. CDR3 length equals 14 residues. The germline V gene encodes CDR1 SNHLY and CDR2 FYNNEI. The CDR3 bases are TGTGCCAGTGGAGGACAGGCTGGGGACTACGAGCAGTACTTC. It yields the protein CASGGQAGDYEQYF. The full variable domain, its missing parts supplied by reference TRBV2 and TRBJ2-7, is EPEVTQTPSHQVTQMGQEVILRCVPISNHLYFYWYRQILGQKVEFLVSFYNNEISEKSEIFDDQFSVERPDGSNFTLKIRSTKLEDSAMYFCASGGQAGDYEQYFGPGTRLTVT.

This chain connects TRBV6-5 to TRBJ2-1; D might be TRBD2 (6 bases). Germline CDR1 is MNHEY and CDR2 is SVGAGI. This CDR3 comprises 15 residues. V gave up 6 bases and J gave up 6 bases, with 18 bases separating them. The CDR3 is CASSLAALTPNEQFF. CDR3 bases: TGTGCCAGCAGCTTAGCGGCTCTCACCCCCAATGAGCAGTTCTTC.

V is TRBV13 and J is TRBJ2-1, with D possibly being TRBD2 (6 bases). Trimming pared 5 bases from V and 8 bases from J, leaving 25 bases between. CDR3 size: 17 residues. CDR1 is PRHDT and CDR2 is FYEKMQ in the germline V gene (reference sequence). CDR3 bases: TGTGCCAGCAGCCTATCAGCGTGGAGGGAGGTCCTTTATGAGCAGTTCTTC. Translation gives CASSLSAWREVLYEQFF.

The chain uses TRBV28 and TRBJ1-2, with a weak D call TRBD1 (6 bases). The germline gives CDR1 MDHEN, CDR2 SYDVKM. V dropped 5 bases and J dropped 8 bases, with 18 bases sitting between them. This CDR3 is built from 14 residues. This CDR3 reads CASSSGQGILGYTF. CDR3 DNA: TGTGCCAGCAGTAGCGGCCAGGGGATTCTGGGCTACACCTTC.

This chain connects TRBV27 to TRBJ1-2; TRBD1 matches at 8 bases. The CDR3 covers 15 residues. Germline CDR1 and CDR2: MNHEY and SMNVEV (reference sequence). The V and J ends lost 3 bases and 5 bases, in that order; junction bases with no gene match: 8. The chain's CDR3 is CASSFSRGRTYGYTF. CDR3 sequence (DNA): TGTGCCAGCAGTTTTAGCAGGGGGCGAACGTATGGCTACACCTTC.

The rearrangement links TRBV29-1 to TRBJ1-5; 7 bases agree with TRBD1. After removal of 7 bases from V and 1 base from J, the junction contained 7 bases not matched to a gene. The CDR3 runs 14 residues. Germline V CDR1 and CDR2: SQVTM, ANQGSEA. The CDR3 nucleotides read TGCAGCGCAACCGGGACAGAGAGCAATCAGCCCCAGCATTTT. It is translated as CSATGTESNQPQHF.

The gene calls are TRBV4-2 and TRBJ1-3, with 11 bases lining up with TRBD1. Unmatched junction bases numbered 4, after V lost 2 bases and J lost 4 bases. The CDR3 runs 16 residues. From germline, CDR1 is LGHNA and CDR2 YNFKEQ. The CDR3 DNA follows: TGTGCCAGCAGCCAACCCGGGACAGGGGGAGGAAACACCATATATTTT. Translating gives CASSQPGTGGGNTIYF.

This chain joins TRBV5-1 and TRBJ2-7; tentatively, D is TRBD2 (5 bases). V shed 0 bases and J shed 2 bases, with 9 bases lying between them. The CDR3 loop spans 14 amino acids. Germline V CDR1 and CDR2: SGHRS, YFSETQ. CDR3 protein: CASSLAGLTYEQYF. DNA of the CDR3: TGCGCCAGCAGCTTGGCTGGACTTACCTACGAGCAGTACTTC.

The V call is TRBV4-1, the J call TRBJ2-1, with D tentatively TRBD2 (5 bases). The CDR3 loop spans 12 amino acids. V lost 2 bases and J 10 bases, leaving 9 bases between the germline ends. Per germline, CDR1 MGHRA and CDR2 YSYEKL. The CDR3 nucleotides read TGCGCCAGCAGCCAACAAGTAGCGGAGCAGTTCTTC. Its protein is CASSQQVAEQFF.

The chain is built from TRBV9 and TRBJ1-1; tentatively, D is TRBD1 (5 bases). Germline CDR1 and CDR2: SGDLS and YYNGEE. With 0 bases removed from V and 7 bases from J, the gap between germline ends came to 13 bases. The CDR3 has 14 residues. DNA for the CDR3: TGTGCCAGCAGCGTAGATCAGGGTACAATTGAAGCTTTCTTT. Translation gives CASSVDQGTIEAFF.

The count of this clone is one. CDR3 sequence reads: CASTAGRLNTEAFF. The DNA for the CDR3 is TGTGCCAGCACCGCGGGACGCCTGAACACTGAAGCTTTCTTT. The gene calls are TRBV11-2 and TRBJ1-1; possible D gene TRBD1, 5 bases. This CDR3 is built from 14 residues. The ends were cut back, 7 bases at V and 0 bases at J, with 12 bases in the middle. CDR1 and CDR2 from the germline V gene are SGHAT and FQNNGV.